Below are 20 T cell receptor beta chains sequenced from a single sample in a study of T-cell memory formation after mild COVID-19. Each CDR3 protein is one row after TCRdb ran MiXCR on the 5' RACE reads. The sample lists 120,000 or so distinct CDR3 sequences; approximately 15% were seen once. The source material was PBMCs or a T cell subset sorted from them (not recorded which). Receptors originate from a man between 18 and 29 years old who had mild COVID-19 (a few samples of this study predate the infection). Cell type and time point are not known.

This clonotype was counted many times. This chain links TRBV7-3 with TRBJ2-7; no definite D call. The CDR3 has 16 amino acids. Per the germline V gene, CDR1 is SGHTA and CDR2 is FQGTGA. The ends were cut back, 0 bases at V and 4 bases at J, with 16 bases in the middle. CDR3 DNA: TGTGCCAGCAGCTTAACCACCTTCGGCTCAAGGTACGAGCAGTACGTC. Residues: CASSLTTFGSRYEQYV.

This clonotype has just a few counts. The chain couples TRBV4-1 to TRBJ2-3; D could derive from TRBD1 or TRBD2 (6 bases each). The CDR3 has 17 residues. The germline V and J ends were trimmed by 4 bases and 4 bases, with 21 bases remaining between them. The germline CDR1 and CDR2 sequences are MGHRA and YSYEKL. The DNA of the CDR3 is TGCGCCAGCAGCCTCGAGTCATGGGGGGCTACCGCAGATACGCAGTATTTT. Amino acids: CASSLESWGATADTQYF.

Only a few counts were recorded for this clonotype. The chain uses TRBV29-1 and TRBJ2-2, with D unresolved. Trimming took off 8 bases at V and 2 bases at J, with 9 bases between the two ends. CDR3 length equals 12 residues. The germline gives CDR1 SQVTM, CDR2 ANQGSEA. CDR3 in DNA: TGCAGCTACGCCCCCAACACCGGGGAGCTGTTTTTT. Encoded protein: CSYAPNTGELFF.

This clonotype was detected many times. This rearrangement joins TRBV7-2 to TRBJ1-1; D perhaps matches TRBD1 (5 bases). The germline V gene has CDR1 SGHTA and CDR2 FQGNSA. The germline V and J ends were trimmed by 5 bases and 1 base, with 14 bases remaining between them. This CDR3 comprises 15 residues. The CDR3 DNA reads TGTGCCAGCAGCCCGGGACTAGCAAAGAACACTGAAGCTTTCTTT. It translates to CASSPGLAKNTEAFF.

The rearrangement joins TRBV7-9 to TRBJ2-3, with D tentatively TRBD1 (5 bases). Germline-derived CDR1 and CDR2 are SEHNR and FQNEAQ (reference sequence). Trimming stripped 1 base from V and 4 bases from J, with 15 bases between. This CDR3 is built from 16 residues. The CDR3 bases are TGTGCCAGCAGCTTAGGTCCCTCTTTCAGGGCAGATACGCAGTATTTT. Amino acids: CASSLGPSFRADTQYF.

In its sample, this clonotype was seen a few times. CDR3 loop: CASSPSETYEQYF. The CDR3, as DNA: TGTGCCAGCTCACCCTCGGAGACCTACGAGCAGTACTTC. The chain couples TRBV18 to TRBJ2-7; no definite D call. The CDR3 has 13 amino acids. Trimming stripped 3 bases from V and 2 bases from J, with 8 bases between. Germline values: CDR1 KGHSH, CDR2 LQKENI.

The CDR3 bases are TGTGCCAGCAGTTACCTAGCGGGGGGTCCTGGGGATACGCAGTATTTT. Protein product: CASSYLAGGPGDTQYF. V and J are TRBV6-5 and TRBJ2-3; TRBD2 matches 11 bases. This CDR3 spans 16 amino acids. Germline V CDR1 and CDR2: MNHEY, SVGAGI. V was pared by 2 bases and J by 6 bases, with 7 bases of the junction left unmatched.

The genes are TRBV5-1 and TRBJ2-2; tentative D call: TRBD1 (5 bases). Trimming took 2 bases from V and 2 from J, leaving 10 bases between them. CDR3 length: 15 residues. Germline V gene sequence: CDR1 SGHRS, CDR2 YFSETQ. The CDR3 DNA follows: TGCGCCAGCAGCTTAGACAGCCTAAACACCGGGGAGCTGTTTTTT. As protein: CASSLDSLNTGELFF.

The chain employs TRBV27 and TRBJ2-3, with TRBD2 identical over 9 bases. The V and J ends lost 5 bases and 4 bases, in that order; junction bases with no gene match: 4. The length of the CDR3 is 14 residues. Germline V gene sequence: CDR1 MNHEY, CDR2 SMNVEV (reference sequence). Written as DNA, the CDR3 is TGTGCCAGCAGTATGTCTAGCGGGGCAGATACGCAGTATTTT. Amino acid sequence: CASSMSSGADTQYF.

In this sample, this clonotype turned up a few times. This chain connects TRBV6-2 or TRBV6-3 to TRBJ2-7; 9 bases align to TRBD2. CDR1 is MNHEY, CDR2 SVGEGT, per germline. The CDR3 consists of 15 residues. The junction had 8 bases not matched to a gene; V was cut back by 6 bases and J by 2 bases. The DNA for the CDR3 is TGTGCCAGCAGACAAACTAGCGGGCTAGCCTACGAGCAGTACTTC. Translating gives CASRQTSGLAYEQYF.

This clonotype came up a few times. The chain employs TRBV18 and TRBJ2-1; 9 positions agree with TRBD1. J lost 6 bases, V lost 3 bases, and 6 bases had no gene match. The CDR3 is made up of 15 amino acids. The germline gives CDR1 KGHSH, CDR2 LQKENI. The CDR3 loop reads CASSPLGQGTNEQFF. The CDR3 bases are TGTGCCAGCTCACCTCTAGGACAGGGGACCAATGAGCAGTTCTTC.

This clonotype was seen only a few times. The chain is built from TRBV5-1 and TRBJ1-2; the D is unclear. V lost 1 base and J 7 bases, leaving 8 bases between the germline ends. This CDR3 region has 12 residues. CDR1 is SGHRS and CDR2 is YFSETQ in the germline V gene. The CDR3: CASSLSRTGYTF. For the CDR3, the DNA is TGCGCCAGCAGCTTGTCCAGAACTGGCTACACCTTC.

This chain links TRBV7-2 with TRBJ1-5; D is unclear. V shed 2 bases and J shed 1 base, with 9 bases lying between them. Germline V gene lookup returns CDR1 SGHTA and CDR2 FQGNSA. The length of the CDR3 is 15 residues. CDR3 amino acids: CASSLWVLSNQPQHF. The CDR3 coding sequence is TGTGCCAGCAGCTTATGGGTGCTAAGCAATCAGCCCCAGCATTTT.

In this sample, this clonotype turned up a few times. The chain recombines TRBV7-3 with TRBJ2-1; maybe TRBD2 (5 bases). Germline V lookup: CDR1 SGHTA, CDR2 FQGTGA. The CDR3 runs to 14 residues. V lost 5 bases, J lost 2 bases, and 10 bases lay in between. The CDR3: CASSLAGPYNEQFF. The CDR3 DNA reads TGTGCCAGCAGCCTGGCGGGTCCCTACAATGAGCAGTTCTTC.

This clonotype appeared a few times. The chain couples TRBV5-1 to TRBJ2-3; 12 bases are a match to TRBD2. V lost 4 bases, J lost 5 bases, and 8 bases stayed unmatched. This CDR3 is 16 amino acids long. Germline values: CDR1 SGHRS, CDR2 YFSETQ. The CDR3 protein is CASSARTSGEVDTQYF. In nucleotides, the CDR3 is TGCGCCAGCAGCGCTCGGACTAGCGGGGAGGTAGATACGCAGTATTTT.

The V gene is TRBV10-3, the J gene TRBJ2-3; 7 bases match TRBD1. There are 13 residues in the CDR3. The J segment lost 4 bases and the V segment lost 10 bases, leaving 8 bases of the junction unmatched. Germline V gives CDR1 ENHRY, CDR2 SYGVKD. The CDR3 sequence: CARSTGDSDTQYF. The CDR3 DNA is TGTGCCAGATCTACAGGGGATTCAGATACGCAGTATTTT.

This clonotype was counted a few times. The V and J genes are TRBV7-2 and TRBJ2-3, with a weak D call TRBD2 (6 bases). This CDR3 is built from 15 residues. Germline CDR1 SGHTA, CDR2 FQGNSA. The ends were cut back, 1 base at V and 3 bases at J, with 11 bases in the middle. The CDR3 sequence: CASSLVGGFTDTQYF. CDR3 coding DNA: TGTGCCAGCAGCTTAGTGGGGGGATTTACAGATACGCAGTATTTT.

This clonotype was seen at least ten times. The genes are TRBV5-1 and TRBJ2-7; 12 bases map to TRBD1. From germline, CDR1 is SGHRS and CDR2 YFSETQ. The CDR3 loop spans 14 amino acids. Trimming took 4 bases from V and 7 from J; bases not matched to a gene: 6. CDR3 nucleotides: TGCGCCAGCAGCCCGGGACAGGGGGCGAGAGAGCAGTACTTC. Protein: CASSPGQGAREQYF.

The chain uses TRBV6-6 and TRBJ2-3; D perhaps matches TRBD2 (7 bases). From germline, CDR1 is MNHNY and CDR2 SVGAGI (reference sequence). V gave up 4 bases and J gave up 4 bases, with 15 bases separating them. The CDR3 loop spans 15 amino acids. The CDR3 here is CASSSGGPAADTQYF. As DNA, the CDR3 is TGTGCCAGCAGTTCCGGGGGGCCGGCGGCAGATACGCAGTATTTT.

The CDR3, as DNA: TGTGCCAGCAGCTTGAGGGCCGGACTAGCGGGTGAGCAGTTCTTC. It translates to CASSLRAGLAGEQFF. The chain recombines TRBV7-2 with TRBJ2-1, with 11 bases identical to TRBD2. The CDR3 covers 15 residues. Trimming at V came to 3 bases and at J to 9 bases, leaving 7 bases not matched to a gene. Germline CDR1 SGHTA, CDR2 FQGNSA.